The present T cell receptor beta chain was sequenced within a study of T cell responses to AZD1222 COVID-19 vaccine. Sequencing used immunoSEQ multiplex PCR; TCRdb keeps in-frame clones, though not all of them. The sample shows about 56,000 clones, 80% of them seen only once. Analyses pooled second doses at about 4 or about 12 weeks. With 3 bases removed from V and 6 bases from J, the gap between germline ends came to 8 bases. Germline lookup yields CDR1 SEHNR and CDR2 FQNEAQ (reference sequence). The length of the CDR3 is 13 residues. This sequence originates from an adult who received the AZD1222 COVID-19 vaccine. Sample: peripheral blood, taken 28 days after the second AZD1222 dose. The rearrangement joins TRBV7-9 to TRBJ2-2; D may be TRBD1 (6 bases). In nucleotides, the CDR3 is TGTGCCAGCAGCTTTACAGGGCCCGGGGAGCTGTTTTTT. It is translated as CASSFTGPGELFF.